Listed below are T cell receptor beta chains from one sample, sequenced in a study of identical twins' blood T cells. TCRdb independently ran MiXCR on the 5' RACE reads; one entry per CDR3 protein. The sample comprises fewer than 450,000 distinct CDR3 sequences, approximately 30% of which are singletons, and 5.5% to 6.5% rests with the top ten. Input material: PBMCs. These receptor sequences come from a woman aged 18-49 years in good health. The CDR3 runs from the conserved cysteine through the conserved F or W. A D gene is named only where the DNA matches it firmly. Clone size is shown for a subset of rows, as once, few, many or a class of expanded clone.

.	TRBV12-5	.	TRBJ2-3	CASGWGKGGYTDTQYF	TGTGCTAGTGGTTGGGGCAAGGGGGGGTACACAGATACGCAGTATTTT
.	TRBV7-8	.	TRBJ1-2	CASSFGRHTNYGYTF	TGTGCCAGCAGCTTCGGGAGGCATACTAACTATGGCTACACCTTC
.	TRBV7-2	.	TRBJ2-3	CASSLHTDTQYF	TGTGCCAGCAGCCTCCACACAGATACGCAGTATTTT
.	TRBV11-2	TRBD2	TRBJ2-2	CASSNTRTREGLGELFF	TGTGCCAGCAGCAATACTCGGACGCGGGAGGGCCTCGGGGAGCTGTTTTTT
many	TRBV12-5	.	TRBJ1-1	CASGLRVPTEAFF	TGTGCTAGTGGTTTAAGGGTCCCCACTGAAGCTTTCTTT
few	TRBV5-1	.	TRBJ1-4	CASSLFARNEKLFF	TGCGCCAGCAGCTTGTTTGCCAGAAATGAAAAACTGTTTTTT
.	TRBV20-1	.	TRBJ1-2	CSAWGAFNYGYTF	TGCAGTGCATGGGGGGCTTTTAACTATGGCTACACCTTC
.	TRBV6-5	.	TRBJ1-1	CASSRLSAAEAFF	TGTGCCAGCAGCCGACTTTCAGCGGCTGAAGCTTTCTTT
.	TRBV14	.	TRBJ1-1	CASSQYRSTEAFF	TGTGCCAGCAGCCAATATAGGAGCACTGAAGCTTTCTTT
few	TRBV11-2	.	TRBJ2-7	CASRRPGTKESYEQYF	TGTGCCAGCAGACGCCCGGGGACAAAAGAATCCTACGAGCAGTACTTC
few	TRBV19	.	TRBJ2-7	CASSITTTNYEQYF	TGTGCCAGTAGTATTACAACCACAAACTACGAGCAGTACTTC
many	TRBV19	.	TRBJ2-1	CASSTGQYNEQFF	TGTGCCAGTAGTACTGGACAGTACAACGAGCAGTTCTTC
few	TRBV3-1	TRBD2	TRBJ2-7	CASSHRTSAYEQYF	TGTGCCAGCAGCCACCGGACTAGCGCCTACGAGCAGTACTTC
.	TRBV29-1	.	TRBJ1-1	CSVETGYAEAFF	TGCAGCGTTGAAACGGGTTACGCTGAAGCTTTCTTT
.	TRBV7-2	TRBD1	TRBJ1-4	CASSFRPDRARKLFF	TGTGCCAGCAGCTTTAGACCCGACAGGGCCCGAAAACTGTTTTTT
few	TRBV14	TRBD1	TRBJ1-6	CASSHFQGTGVNSPLHF	TGTGCCAGCAGCCATTTCCAAGGGACAGGGGTTAATTCACCCCTCCACTTT
few	TRBV20-1	TRBD1	TRBJ1-4	CSARGGTVPNEKLFF	TGCAGTGCTAGGGGAGGGACAGTACCTAATGAAAAACTGTTTTTT
.	TRBV11-2	.	TRBJ2-3	CASSLGREMADTQYF	TGTGCCAGCAGCTTAGGTCGGGAGATGGCAGATACGCAGTATTTT
once	TRBV18	.	TRBJ1-1	CASSPTRQYTEDFF	TGTGCCAGCTCACCGACGCGACAGTACACTGAAGATTTCTTT
.	TRBV12-3/TRBV12-4	.	TRBJ1-6	CASSFGSDSPLHF	TGTGCCAGCAGTTTCGGGAGTGATTCACCCCTCCACTTT
.	TRBV7-8	.	TRBJ2-2	CAISLFGGSSTGELFF	TGTGCCATCAGCTTATTCGGGGGTTCTAGCACCGGGGAGCTGTTTTTT
.	TRBV11-2	TRBD1	TRBJ2-1	CASSLTGDNEQFF	TGTGCCAGCAGCTTGACAGGGGACAATGAGCAGTTCTTC
.	TRBV5-4	.	TRBJ1-5	CASSLDPPGPQHF	TGTGCCAGCAGCTTGGACCCGCCGGGGCCCCAGCATTTT
.	TRBV20-1	.	TRBJ2-1	CSARAEVQFF	TGCAGTGCTAGAGCGGAAGTGCAGTTCTTC
.	TRBV20-1	.	TRBJ2-1	CSAPHAGKLTNEQFF	TGCAGTGCGCCTCACGCGGGAAAGTTAACTAATGAGCAGTTCTTC
.	TRBV20-1	.	TRBJ1-1	CSAGRERATEAFF	TGCAGTGCGGGAAGAGAGCGGGCCACTGAAGCTTTCTTT
many	TRBV19	.	TRBJ2-5	CASSIRETQYF	TGTGCCAGTAGTATCAGAGAGACCCAGTACTTC